These T cell receptor beta chains were read from a single sample in a study of blood T cell repertoires in COVID-19. Using immunoSEQ multiplex PCR, the repertoire was profiled, and TCRdb retains in-frame clones only, with some absent. The repertoire holds approximately 26,000 clones, with roughly three quarters as singletons. Sequencing used peripheral blood. Every receptor here comes from a man older than 75 with active or convalescent COVID-19. Each CDR3 is given with its conserved first and last residue. A D gene is named only where the DNA matches it firmly.

D gene,V gene,J gene,CDR3 protein
TRBD1,TRBV6-4,TRBJ2-3,CASSLDRGLPDTQYF
TRBD1,TRBV18,TRBJ1-2,CASFPDRTGVGSGYTF
TRBD2,TRBV19,TRBJ2-3,CASNGLAGGSDTQYF
TRBD1,TRBV5-6,TRBJ1-2,CASTRQGWDYGYTF
TRBD1,TRBV19,TRBJ1-1,CASRGRTGKTEAFF
TRBD2,TRBV15,TRBJ2-3,CATSREAGATDTQYF
TRBD1,TRBV6-5,TRBJ1-2,CASSLGQGWGYTF
TRBD1,TRBV18,TRBJ2-2,CASSAYRDRVTGELFF
TRBD2,TRBV28,TRBJ2-5,CASKRGGQETQYF
TRBD2,TRBV29-1,TRBJ2-1,CSVKAGGGYNEQFF
NA,TRBV7-2,TRBJ1-1,CASRVTGVGGTEAFF
NA,TRBV5-1,TRBJ1-1,CASSLSGASHTEAFF
TRBD1,TRBV19,TRBJ2-7,CASSVWTGDILVAEQYF
NA,TRBV5-1,TRBJ1-2,CASSLEGVTSYGYTF
TRBD1,TRBV28,TRBJ2-1,CASSPRGQVTNEQFF
NA,TRBV25-1,TRBJ2-1,CASRSSYNEQFF